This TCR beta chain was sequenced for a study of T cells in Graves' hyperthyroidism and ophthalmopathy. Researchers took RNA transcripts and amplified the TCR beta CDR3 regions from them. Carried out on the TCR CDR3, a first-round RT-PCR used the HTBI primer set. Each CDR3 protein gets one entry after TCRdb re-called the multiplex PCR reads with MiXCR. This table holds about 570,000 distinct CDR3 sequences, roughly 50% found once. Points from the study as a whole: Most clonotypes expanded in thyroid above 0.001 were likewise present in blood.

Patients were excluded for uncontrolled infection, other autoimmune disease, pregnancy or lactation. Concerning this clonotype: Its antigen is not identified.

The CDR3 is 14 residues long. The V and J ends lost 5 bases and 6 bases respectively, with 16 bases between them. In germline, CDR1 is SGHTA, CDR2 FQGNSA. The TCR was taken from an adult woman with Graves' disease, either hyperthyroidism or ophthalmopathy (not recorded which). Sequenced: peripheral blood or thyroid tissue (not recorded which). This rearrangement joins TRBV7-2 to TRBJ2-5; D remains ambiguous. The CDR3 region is CASSRSRPSQTQYF. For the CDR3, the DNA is TGTGCCAGCAGCAGATCACGACCCAGCCAGACCCAGTACTTC.